The clone carrying this TCR beta chain came up a few times. Its antigen is undetermined. This entry belongs to a study of beta chain features in type 1 diabetes. Whole-study context: Investigators examined approximately 110,000,000 sorted cells across all samples. Regarding the study as a whole: For patients, the naive, central memory and Treg TCRB repertoires appeared more alike than for healthy donors.

As every portion of the isolated RNA was reverse transcribed, the sequencing read expressed TCRB transcripts. The study sequenced naive, central memory and regulatory T cell samples to an average of about 3.5 million reads. The protocol was immunoSEQ multiplex PCR, while the TCRdb copy is restricted to in-frame clones and leaves out a portion. There are some 240,000 clones in the sample; 11% occur only once, and 1% to 1.5% lies in the top ten. Trimming shortened V by 5 bases and J by 9 bases, and 20 bases separated the two germline ends. Germline values: CDR1 SEHNR, CDR2 FQNEAQ (reference sequence). The length of the CDR3 is 15 residues.

The rearrangement joins TRBV7-9 to TRBJ2-1; weak D call: TRBD2 (6 bases). Specimen: central memory CD4+ T cells from blood. This TCR came from a young man in good health. CDR3 in amino acids: CASSAAGLIFSEQFF. DNA for the CDR3: TGTGCCAGCAGCGCCGCGGGATTGATATTTAGTGAGCAGTTCTTC.